This T cell receptor beta chain was documented in a study of cytomegalovirus exposure and HLA in healthy donors. Notes on the study in general: Later analysis demonstrated an association between a missense DCLRE1C variant and TCR beta V- and J-gene trimming.

The J segment lost 0 bases and the V segment lost 2 bases, leaving 7 bases of the junction unmatched. There are 17 residues in the CDR3. Germline CDR1 MNHEY, CDR2 SMNVEV (reference sequence). With respect to this clone: Its antigen is currently unknown.

The PCR used 60 Vbeta and 13 Jbeta primers. Repertoires were generated with immunoSEQ multiplex PCR, while TCRdb's copy carries only in-frame clones and drops some. The sample holds some 150,000 clones; about 80% are singletons and the top ten take roughly 4.4%. The chain combines TRBV27 with TRBJ1-3, with TRBD1 matching over 7 bases. The TCR originated in a young man in good health and CMV-seronegative. The sample consisted of PBMCs. The CDR3 region is CASSLSGTASSGNTIYF. CDR3 nucleotide sequence: TGTGCCAGCAGTTTAAGTGGGACAGCGAGCTCTGGAAACACCATATATTTT.